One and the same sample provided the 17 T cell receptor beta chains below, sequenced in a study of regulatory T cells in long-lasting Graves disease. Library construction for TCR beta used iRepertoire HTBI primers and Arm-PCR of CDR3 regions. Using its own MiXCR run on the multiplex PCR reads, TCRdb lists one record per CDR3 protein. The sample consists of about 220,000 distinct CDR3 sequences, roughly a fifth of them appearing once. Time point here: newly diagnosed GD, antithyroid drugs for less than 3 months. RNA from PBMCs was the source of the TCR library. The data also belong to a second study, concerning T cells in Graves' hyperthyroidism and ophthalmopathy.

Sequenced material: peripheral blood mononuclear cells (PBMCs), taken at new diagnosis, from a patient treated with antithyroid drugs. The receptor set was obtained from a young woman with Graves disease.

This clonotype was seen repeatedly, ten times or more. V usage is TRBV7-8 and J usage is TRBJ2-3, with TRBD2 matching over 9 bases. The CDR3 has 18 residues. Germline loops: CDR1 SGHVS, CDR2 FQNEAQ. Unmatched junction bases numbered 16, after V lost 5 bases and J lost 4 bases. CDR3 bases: TGTGCCAGCAGCCCGCGTATCCTAGCGGGAAATGAGGCAGATACGCAGTATTTT. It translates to CASSPRILAGNEADTQYF.

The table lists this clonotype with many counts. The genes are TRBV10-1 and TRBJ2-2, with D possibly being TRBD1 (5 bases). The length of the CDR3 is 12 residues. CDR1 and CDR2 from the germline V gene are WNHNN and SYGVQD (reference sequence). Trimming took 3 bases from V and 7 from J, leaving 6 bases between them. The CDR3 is CASSEGVGELFF. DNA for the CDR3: TGCGCCAGCAGTGAAGGGGTCGGGGAGCTGTTTTTT.

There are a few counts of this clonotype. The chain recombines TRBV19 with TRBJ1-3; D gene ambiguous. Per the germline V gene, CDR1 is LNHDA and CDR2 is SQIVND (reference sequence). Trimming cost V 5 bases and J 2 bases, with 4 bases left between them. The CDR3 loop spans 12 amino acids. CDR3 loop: CASSAAGNTIYF. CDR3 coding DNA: TGTGCCAGTAGTGCCGCTGGAAACACCATATATTTT.

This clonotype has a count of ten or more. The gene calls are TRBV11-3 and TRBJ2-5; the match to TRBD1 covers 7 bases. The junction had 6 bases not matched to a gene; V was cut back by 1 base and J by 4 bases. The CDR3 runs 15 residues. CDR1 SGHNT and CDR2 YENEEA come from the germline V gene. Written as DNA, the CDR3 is TGTGCCAGCAGCTTAGTCGGGTCAGGGGGAGAGACCCAGTACTTC. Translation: CASSLVGSGGETQYF.

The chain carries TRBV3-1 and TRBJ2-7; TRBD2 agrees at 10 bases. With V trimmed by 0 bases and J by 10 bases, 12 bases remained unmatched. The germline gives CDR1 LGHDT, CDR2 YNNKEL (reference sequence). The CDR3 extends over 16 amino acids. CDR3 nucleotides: TGTGCCAGCAGCCAAGATGTTAAACTAGCGGGAATAGAACAGTACTTC. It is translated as CASSQDVKLAGIEQYF.

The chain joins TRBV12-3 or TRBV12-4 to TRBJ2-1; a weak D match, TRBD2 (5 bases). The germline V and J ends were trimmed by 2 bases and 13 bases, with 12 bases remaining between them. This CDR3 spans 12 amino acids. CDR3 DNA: TGTGCCAGCAGTTTAATGGGAGCCACCCAGTTCTTC. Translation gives CASSLMGATQFF.

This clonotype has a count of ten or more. Here the CDR3 DNA reads TGTGCCAGCACCCTGGGGGCGGCAGATACGCAGTATTTT. It codes for CASTLGAADTQYF. This chain uses TRBV18 with TRBJ2-3; D is perhaps TRBD1 (6 bases). Trimming removed 8 bases at V and 4 bases at J, with 13 bases between. The CDR3 runs 13 residues. CDR1 is KGHSH, CDR2 LQKENI, per germline.

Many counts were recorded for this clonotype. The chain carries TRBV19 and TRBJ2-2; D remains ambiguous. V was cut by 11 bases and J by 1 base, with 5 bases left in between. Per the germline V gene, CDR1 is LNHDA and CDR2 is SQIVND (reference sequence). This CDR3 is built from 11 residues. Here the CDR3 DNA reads TGTGCCGTAGGGAACACCGGGGAGCTGTTTTTT. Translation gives CAVGNTGELFF.

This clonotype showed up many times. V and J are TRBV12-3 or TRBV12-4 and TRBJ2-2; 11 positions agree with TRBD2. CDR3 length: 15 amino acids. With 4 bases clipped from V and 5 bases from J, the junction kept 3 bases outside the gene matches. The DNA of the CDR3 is TGTGCCAGCAGTTCGGCTAGCGGGGGGACCGGGGAGCTGTTTTTT. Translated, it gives CASSSASGGTGELFF.

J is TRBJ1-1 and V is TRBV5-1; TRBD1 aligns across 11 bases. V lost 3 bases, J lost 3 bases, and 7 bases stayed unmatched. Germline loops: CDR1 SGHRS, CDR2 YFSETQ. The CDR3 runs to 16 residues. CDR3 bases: TGCGCCAGCAGCTCACCGGGACAGGGGGTGGACACTGAAGCTTTCTTT. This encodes CASSSPGQGVDTEAFF.

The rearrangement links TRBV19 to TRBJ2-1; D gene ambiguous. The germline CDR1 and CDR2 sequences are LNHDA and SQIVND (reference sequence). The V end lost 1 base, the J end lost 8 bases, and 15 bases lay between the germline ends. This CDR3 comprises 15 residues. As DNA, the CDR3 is TGTGCCAGTAGTATAGGACTGGCTGATGGGTATGAGCAGTTCTTC. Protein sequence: CASSIGLADGYEQFF.

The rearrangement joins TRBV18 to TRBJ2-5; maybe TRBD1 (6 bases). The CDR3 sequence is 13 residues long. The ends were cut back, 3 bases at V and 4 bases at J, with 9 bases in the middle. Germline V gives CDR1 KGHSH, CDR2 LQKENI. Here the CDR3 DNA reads TGTGCCAGCTCACCGGGGGCATCAGAGACCCAGTACTTC. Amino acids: CASSPGASETQYF.

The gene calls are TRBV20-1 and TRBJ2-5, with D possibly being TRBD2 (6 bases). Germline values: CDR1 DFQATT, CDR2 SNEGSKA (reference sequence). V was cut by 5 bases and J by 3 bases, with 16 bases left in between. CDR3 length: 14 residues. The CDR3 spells CSAARTTIKETQYF. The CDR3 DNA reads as TGCAGTGCTGCCCGGACTACGATCAAAGAGACCCAGTACTTC.

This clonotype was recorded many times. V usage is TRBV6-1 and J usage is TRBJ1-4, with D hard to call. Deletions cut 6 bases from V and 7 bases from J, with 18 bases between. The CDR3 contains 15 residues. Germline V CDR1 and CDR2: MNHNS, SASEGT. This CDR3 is CASRDRAVGREKLFF. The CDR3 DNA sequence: TGTGCCAGCAGGGACCGGGCCGTTGGGCGTGAAAAACTGTTTTTT.

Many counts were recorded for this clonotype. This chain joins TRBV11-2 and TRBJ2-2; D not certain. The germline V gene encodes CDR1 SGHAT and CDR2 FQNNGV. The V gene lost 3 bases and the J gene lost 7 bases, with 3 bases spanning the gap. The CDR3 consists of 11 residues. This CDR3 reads CASSLVGELFF. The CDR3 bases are TGTGCCAGCAGCTTGGTCGGGGAGCTGTTTTTT.

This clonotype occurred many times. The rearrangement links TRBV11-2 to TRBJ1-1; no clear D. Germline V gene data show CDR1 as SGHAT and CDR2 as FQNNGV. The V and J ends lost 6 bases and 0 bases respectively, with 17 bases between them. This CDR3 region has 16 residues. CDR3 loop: CASRRSASRVNTEAFF. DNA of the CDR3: TGTGCCAGCAGACGCTCTGCCTCTCGGGTGAACACTGAAGCTTTCTTT.

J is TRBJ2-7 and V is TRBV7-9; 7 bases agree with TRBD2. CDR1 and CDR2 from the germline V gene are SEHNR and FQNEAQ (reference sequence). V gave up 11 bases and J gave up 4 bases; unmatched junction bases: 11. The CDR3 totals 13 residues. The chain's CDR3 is CASEGREGYEQYF. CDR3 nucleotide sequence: TGTGCCTCAGAGGGCAGGGAGGGGTACGAGCAGTACTTC. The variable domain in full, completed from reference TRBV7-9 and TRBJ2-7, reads DTGVSQNPRHKITKRGQNVTFRCDPISEHNRLYWYRQTLGQGPEFLTYFQNEAQLEKSRLLSDRFSAERPKGSFSTLEIQRTEQGDSAMYLCASEGREGYEQYFGPGTRLTVT.